This TCR beta chain was found in a study of human T cells and chemical hapten exposure. Background on the study: Each week of the approximately 25-week study, patients had diphenylcyclopropenone applied to the scalp. The patients, most of them female, presented with alopecia areata, totalis or universalis.

The CDR3 loop spans 15 amino acids. With V trimmed by 1 base and J by 7 bases, 10 bases remained unmatched. CDR1 is SGDLS and CDR2 is YYNGEE in the germline V gene. As handled by the study authors: TCRs per sample had a median of approximately 98,000 and ranged from about 23,224 to 750,000. Via MiXCR, TCRdb re-called the RACE reads, giving one row per CDR3 protein. TCRdb, not the original authors, processed these V and J calls. The repertoire holds 35,000 to 45,000 distinct CDR3 sequences, with 12% as singletons. This clonotype was detected many times. Described time point: pre-sensitization, week 0. Stated treatment: therapeutic diphenylcyclopropenone sensitization with weekly scalp DPC. Unfractionated whole blood was the source of the extracted total RNA. The study drew its donors from alopecia patients who were 18 to 70 years old and suitable for DPC.

This material consisted of whole blood, taken in connection with sensitization to the hapten diphenylcyclopropenone (DPC). The origin of this receptor is a middle-aged woman with alopecia areata. Some clones in this sample may be carry-over from other donors' samples. This chain links TRBV9 with TRBJ1-1; TRBD1 aligns across 7 bases. This CDR3 is CASSVLAGQANEAFF. CDR3 bases: TGTGCCAGCAGCGTACTCGCCGGACAGGCAAATGAAGCTTTCTTT.